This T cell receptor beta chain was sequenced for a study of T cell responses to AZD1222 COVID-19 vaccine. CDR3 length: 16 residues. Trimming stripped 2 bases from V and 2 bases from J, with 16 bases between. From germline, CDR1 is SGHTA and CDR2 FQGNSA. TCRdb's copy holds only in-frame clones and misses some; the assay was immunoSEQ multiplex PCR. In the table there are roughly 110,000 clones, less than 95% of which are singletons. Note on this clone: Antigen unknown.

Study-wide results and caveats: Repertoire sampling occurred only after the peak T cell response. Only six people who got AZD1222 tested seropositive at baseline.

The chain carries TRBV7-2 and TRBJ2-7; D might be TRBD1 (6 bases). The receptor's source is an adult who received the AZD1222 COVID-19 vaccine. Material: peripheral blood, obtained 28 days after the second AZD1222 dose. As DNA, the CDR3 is TGTGCCAGCAGCTTACTTGCGACAGGTCCTACCTACGAGCAGTACTTC. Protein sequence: CASSLLATGPTYEQYF.